One sample yielded the 12 T cell receptor beta chains listed below, sequenced in a study of T-cell reconstitution after alpha-beta-depleted transplantation in children. Unique molecular identifiers were incorporated into the prepared TCRbeta library. TCRdb fed the PCR reads into MiXCR, producing one record per CDR3 protein. The sample lists hundreds of thousands of distinct CDR3 sequences, roughly 8.2% occurring once. This material consisted of PBMCs, mostly from graft donor cells, taken 180 days after TCRalphabeta/CD19-depleted stem cell transplant. These receptors originate from a male patient younger than 18 who had a stem cell transplant for acute lymphoblastic leukemia, so the T cells may come from the graft donor.

The chain is built from TRBV7-2 and TRBJ2-7; 8 bases are shared with TRBD2. The V gene end was trimmed by 5 bases and the J gene end by 6 bases; junction bases not matched to a gene: 18. This CDR3 comprises 17 residues. The V gene's germline CDR1 is SGHTA and CDR2 FQGNSA. CDR3 DNA: TGTGCCAGCAGCCCCATACGGACGGGAGGGCCGGGCCCCGAGCAGTACTTC. This encodes CASSPIRTGGPGPEQYF.

The sample holds many counts of this clonotype. The rearrangement uses TRBV20-1 and TRBJ2-4; D possibly corresponds to TRBD2 (6 bases). CDR1 is DFQATT and CDR2 is SNEGSKA in the germline V gene (reference sequence). Trimming took 2 bases from V and 0 from J, leaving 8 bases between them. The CDR3 covers 14 residues. CDR3 amino acids: CSARPGLAKNIQYF. The DNA of the CDR3 is TGCAGTGCTAGACCGGGACTAGCCAAAAACATTCAGTACTTC.

There are many counts of this clonotype. The rearrangement links TRBV24-1 to TRBJ2-1; D is ambiguous. Germline V CDR1 and CDR2: KGHDR, SFDVKD. The V gene lost 7 bases and the J gene lost 4 bases, with 7 bases spanning the gap. The length of the CDR3 is 12 residues. For the CDR3, the DNA is TGTGCCACCAGAGGTCATTACAATGAGCAGTTCTTC. Protein: CATRGHYNEQFF.

This clonotype was counted many times. The genes are TRBV11-1 and TRBJ2-7, with D tentatively TRBD2 (5 bases). V lost 4 bases, J lost 3 bases, and 16 bases lay in between. Germline values: CDR1 SGHAT, CDR2 FQDESV (reference sequence). The CDR3 covers 15 residues. CDR3 sequence reads: CASSYPDGSDYEQYF. CDR3 nucleotides: TGTGCCAGCAGCTACCCGGACGGTAGCGACTACGAGCAGTACTTC.

This clonotype occurred many times. This chain joins TRBV7-8 and TRBJ2-1; 8 positions agree with TRBD2. V shed 1 base, J shed 5 bases, and the junction held 4 bases outside the gene matches. This CDR3 is built from 15 residues. Germline lookup yields CDR1 SGHVS and CDR2 FQNEAQ. DNA for the CDR3: TGTGCCAGCAGCTTAGAAGGGACTAGTAACAATGAGCAGTTCTTC. Protein: CASSLEGTSNNEQFF.

This clonotype was recorded at least ten times. This chain uses TRBV28 with TRBJ2-3; D is unresolved. V lost 4 bases to trimming and J lost 7 bases, with 12 bases between them. This CDR3 has 13 amino acids. Germline V lookup: CDR1 MDHEN, CDR2 SYDVKM. The DNA for the CDR3 is TGTGCCAGCAGTTCCACCCCCACGAATACGCAGTATTTT. Its translation is CASSSTPTNTQYF. Combining the CDR3 with reference TRBV28 and TRBJ2-3 gives the whole variable domain DVKVTQSSRYLVKRTGEKVFLECVQDMDHENMFWYRQDPGLGLRLIYFSYDVKMKEKGDIPEGYSVSREKKERFSLILESASTNQTSMYLCASSSTPTNTQYFGPGTRLTVL.

Ten or more counts support this clonotype. This chain uses TRBV29-1 with TRBJ2-5; D uncertain. The CDR3 covers 15 residues. Germline CDR1 SQVTM, CDR2 ANQGSEA. V shed 3 bases and J shed 3 bases, with 17 bases lying between them. Here the CDR3 reads CSVDHSYLPEETQYF. The DNA for the CDR3 is TGCAGCGTTGACCACTCCTACCTTCCTGAAGAGACCCAGTACTTC.

This clonotype was found many times. The CDR3 loop is CASSGQGRDGYTF. The CDR3 nucleotides are TGTGCCAGCAGCGGACAGGGACGGGATGGCTACACCTTC. The V and J genes are TRBV12-3 or TRBV12-4 and TRBJ1-2; TRBD1 matches 8 bases. The V gene end was trimmed by 6 bases and the J gene end by 6 bases; junction bases not matched to a gene: 6. The CDR3 extends over 13 amino acids.

This clonotype was counted many times. J is TRBJ2-5 and V is TRBV5-1; 8 positions match TRBD2. The CDR3 is made up of 15 amino acids. Germline lookup yields CDR1 SGHRS and CDR2 YFSETQ. The junction had 9 bases not matched to a gene; V was cut back by 7 bases and J by 1 base. CDR3 DNA sequence: TGCGCCAGCGGTGAGCTAAGCGGGGGCCAAGAGACCCAGTACTTC. Translation: CASGELSGGQETQYF. Full variable domain (rest looked up from reference TRBV5-1 and TRBJ2-5): KAGVTQTPRYLIKTRGQQVTLSCSPISGHRSVSWYQQTPGQGLQFLFEYFSETQRNKGNFPGRFSGRQFSNSRSEMNVSTLELGDSALYLCASGELSGGQETQYFGPGTRLLVL.

This clonotype was seen repeatedly, ten times or more. The genes are TRBV18 and TRBJ2-5, with 9 positions matching TRBD2. This CDR3 comprises 17 residues. Germline assignment: CDR1 KGHSH and CDR2 LQKENI. After removal of 3 bases from V and 5 bases from J, the junction contained 13 bases not matched to a gene. The DNA of the CDR3 is TGTGCCAGCTCACCCCCCCCTCTAGCGGGGAGATGGGAGACCCAGTACTTC. The encoded protein is CASSPPPLAGRWETQYF.

At least ten counts were recorded for this clonotype. This sequence joins TRBV6-2 or TRBV6-3 and TRBJ2-4; no definite D call. Germline CDR1 MNHEY, CDR2 SVGEGT. Trimming cost V 7 bases and J 0 bases, with 16 bases left between them. The CDR3 totals 16 residues. CDR3 in amino acids: CASTMTAMLAKNIQYF. In nucleotides, the CDR3 is TGTGCCAGCACCATGACGGCAATGTTAGCCAAAAACATTCAGTACTTC.

This clonotype was counted many times. The chain couples TRBV24-1 to TRBJ2-5; D gene uncertain. Per germline, CDR1 KGHDR and CDR2 SFDVKD. V lost 4 bases and J lost 1, with 6 bases in between. This CDR3 region has 13 residues. CDR3 sequence: CATSEALQETQYF. As DNA, the CDR3 is TGTGCCACCAGTGAGGCACTCCAAGAGACCCAGTACTTC.